This T cell receptor (beta chain) is from a study of cytomegalovirus exposure and HLA in healthy donors. General observations from the study: According to an earlier analysis, most TCR beta V segments yielded productive rearrangements about 87% or about 30% of the time.

This clone was counted only a few times. Its antigen is not known. PCR was performed using 60 Vbeta and 13 Jbeta primers. Generated by immunoSEQ multiplex PCR, the TCRdb table keeps only in-frame clones and is missing some. Altogether about 190,000 clones are present, around 75% being singletons, with the ten largest covering more than 6%. Sequenced sample: PBMCs. This receptor was obtained from a man aged 35 to 55 in good health and CMV-seropositive.

The CDR3 is CAWSVRGANTIYF. The DNA for the CDR3 is TGTGCCTGGAGTGTCCGGGGGGCAAACACCATATATTTT. The chain employs TRBV30 and TRBJ1-3; maybe TRBD1 (6 bases). V lost 0 bases and J lost 6, with 9 bases in between. This CDR3 spans 13 amino acids. The germline gives CDR1 GTSNPN, CDR2 SVGIG (reference sequence). Complete variable domain (other parts from reference TRBV30 and TRBJ1-3): SQTIHQWPATLVQPVGSPLSLECTVEGTSNPNLYWYRQAAGRGLQLLFYSVGIGQISSEVPQNLSASRPQDRQFILSSKKLLLSDSGFYLCAWSVRGANTIYFGEGSWLTVV.